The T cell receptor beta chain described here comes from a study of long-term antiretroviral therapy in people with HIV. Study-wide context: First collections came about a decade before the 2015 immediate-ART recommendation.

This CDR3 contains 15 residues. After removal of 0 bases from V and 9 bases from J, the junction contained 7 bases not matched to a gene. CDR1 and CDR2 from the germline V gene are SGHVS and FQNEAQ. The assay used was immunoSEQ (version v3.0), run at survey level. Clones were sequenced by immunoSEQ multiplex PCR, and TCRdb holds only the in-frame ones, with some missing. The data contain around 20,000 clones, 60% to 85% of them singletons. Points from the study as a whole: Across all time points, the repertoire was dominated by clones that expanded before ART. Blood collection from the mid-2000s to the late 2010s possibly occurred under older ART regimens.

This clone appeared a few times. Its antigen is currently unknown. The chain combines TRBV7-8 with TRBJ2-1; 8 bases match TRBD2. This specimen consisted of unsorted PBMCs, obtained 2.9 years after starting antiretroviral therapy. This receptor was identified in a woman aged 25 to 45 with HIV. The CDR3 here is CASSLAAGAGAEQFF. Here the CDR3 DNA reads TGTGCCAGCAGCTTAGCGGCCGGAGCGGGGGCTGAGCAGTTCTTC.